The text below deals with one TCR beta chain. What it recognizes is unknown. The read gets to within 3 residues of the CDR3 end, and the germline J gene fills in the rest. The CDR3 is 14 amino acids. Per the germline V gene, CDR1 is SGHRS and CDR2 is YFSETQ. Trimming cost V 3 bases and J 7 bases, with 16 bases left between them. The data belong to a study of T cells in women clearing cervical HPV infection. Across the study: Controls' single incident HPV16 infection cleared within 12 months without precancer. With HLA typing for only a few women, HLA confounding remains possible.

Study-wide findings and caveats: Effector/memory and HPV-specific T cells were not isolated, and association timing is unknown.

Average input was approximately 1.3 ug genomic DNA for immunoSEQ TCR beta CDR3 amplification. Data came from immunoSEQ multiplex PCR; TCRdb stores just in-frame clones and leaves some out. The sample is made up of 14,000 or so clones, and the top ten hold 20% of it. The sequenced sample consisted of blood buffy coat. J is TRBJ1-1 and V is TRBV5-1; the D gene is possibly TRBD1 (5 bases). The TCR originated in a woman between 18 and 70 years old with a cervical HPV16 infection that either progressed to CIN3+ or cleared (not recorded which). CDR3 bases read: TGCGCCAGCAGCTGGAGCGGGGGGGGAAATGAA. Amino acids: CASSWSGGGNE. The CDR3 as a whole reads CASSWSGGGNEAFF.